This T cell receptor beta chain was sequenced in a study of early T cells in non-severe SARS-CoV-2 infection. This clonotype was seen many times. Germline CDR1 SGDLS, CDR2 YYNGEE. The ends were cut back, 3 bases at V and 4 bases at J, with 11 bases in the middle. This CDR3 region has 13 residues. Unique molecular identifier tags were affixed to discrete cDNA molecules. Via MiXCR, TCRdb re-called the 5' RACE reads, giving one row per CDR3 protein. The sample carries under 70,000 distinct CDR3 sequences, roughly an eighth recorded once. Material: whole blood, obtained at baseline. This chain connects TRBV9 to TRBJ2-7; D is unresolved. The TCR was taken from an adult who was a healthcare worker with PCR-confirmed SARS-CoV-2 infection or an uninfected control (not recorded which). The CDR3 nucleotides read TGTGCCAGCAGCGGAGATGGACGGTACGAGCAGTACTTC. It translates to CASSGDGRYEQYF.